The 3 T cell receptor beta chains in this list originate from one sample, sequenced in a study of blood T cell repertoires in COVID-19. Using immunoSEQ multiplex PCR, the repertoire was profiled, and TCRdb retains in-frame clones only, with some absent. This table holds 140,000 or so clones, more than 75% found once. Sequencing was performed on peripheral blood. The receptors originated from a woman of 80 years or more with acute or convalescent COVID-19.

The chain has TRBV19 and TRBJ2-7; no firm D call. Trimming left V 4 bases short and J 0 bases short, with 13 bases between. The CDR3 contains 15 residues. CDR1 LNHDA and CDR2 SQIVND come from the germline V gene (reference sequence). CDR3 DNA sequence: TGTGCCAGTAGTACGGCCAGAGGAAGCTCCTACGAGCAGTACTTC. It translates to CASSTARGSSYEQYF.

The chain combines TRBV5-1 with TRBJ2-7, with D possibly TRBD1 on 6 matching bases. Trimming removed 4 bases from V and 5 bases from J, with 19 bases in between. CDR3 length: 15 residues. In germline, CDR1 is SGHRS, CDR2 YFSETQ. The CDR3 spells CASSPTGKGRNEQYF. In DNA, the CDR3 is TGCGCCAGCAGCCCTACAGGGAAGGGCCGGAACGAGCAGTACTTC. The variable domain in full, with the rest retrieved from reference TRBV5-1 and TRBJ2-7, is KAGVTQTPRYLIKTRGQQVTLSCSPISGHRSVSWYQQTPGQGLQFLFEYFSETQRNKGNFPGRFSGRQFSNSRSEMNVSTLELGDSALYLCASSPTGKGRNEQYFGPGTRLTVT.

The count of this clone is one. The gene calls are TRBV6-6 and TRBJ1-5; D is perhaps TRBD1 (6 bases). The CDR3 contains 15 residues. CDR1 and CDR2 (germline): MNHNY, SVGAGI (reference sequence). Between the trimmed V and J ends, which lost 0 bases and 7 bases, there was a span of 13 bases. CDR3 in amino acids: CASSYSSQGKQPQHF. The DNA for the CDR3 is TGTGCCAGCAGTTACTCGTCACAGGGAAAACAGCCCCAGCATTTT.